The T cell receptor (beta chain) described here comes from a study of T cell clones after liver transplantation. The CDR3 totals 13 residues. In germline, CDR1 is MGHRA, CDR2 YSYEKL. V dropped 4 bases and J dropped 5 bases, with 10 bases sitting between them. Produced via immunoSEQ multiplex PCR; TCRdb's table is partial and in-frame only. Among about 120,000 clones listed, 90% were seen once. The clonotype comes from a human patient who received a liver transplant. Some T cells may be supplied by the graft donor. Sequences were derived from CD4+ T cells from blood, sampled 12 months after liver transplant. The rearrangement uses TRBV4-1 and TRBJ2-3; D gene uncertain. CDR3 in amino acids: CASSPSPGDTQYF. CDR3 sequence (DNA): TGCGCCAGCAGCCCCAGCCCGGGAGATACGCAGTATTTT.